This paragraph reports one T cell receptor beta chain. V trimming: 4 bases; J trimming: 8 bases; junction bases outside the gene matches: 15. The CDR3 has 17 residues. CDR1 and CDR2 (germline): SGHNT, YYREEE (reference sequence). Each donor provided at least one pre-ART PBMC sample and at least two post-ART PBMC samples. The sample belongs to a study of long-term antiretroviral therapy in people with HIV. Researchers ran immunoSEQ v3.0 at survey level. Sequencing set out to capture roughly 40,000-55,000 T-cell genomes per sample. Profiled with immunoSEQ multiplex PCR; TCRdb holds only in-frame clones, not every one. The sample yields tens of thousands of clones, 75% to 90% seen once.

Sequenced material: unsorted PBMCs, taken 0.3 years after starting antiretroviral therapy. V is TRBV5-4 and J is TRBJ1-4; TRBD1 matches at 9 bases. The receptor comes from a man between 35 and 55 years old with HIV. The CDR3 reads CASSETPRDRVGEKLFF. CDR3 coding DNA: TGTGCCAGCAGCGAAACCCCCCGGGACAGGGTGGGAGAAAAACTGTTTTTT. Supplemented by reference TRBV5-4 and TRBJ1-4, the full variable domain reads ETGVTQSPTHLIKTRGQQVTLRCSSQSGHNTVSWYQQALGQGPQFIFQYYREEENGRGNFPPRFSGLQFPNYSSELNVNALELDDSALYLCASSETPRDRVGEKLFFGSGTQLSVL.